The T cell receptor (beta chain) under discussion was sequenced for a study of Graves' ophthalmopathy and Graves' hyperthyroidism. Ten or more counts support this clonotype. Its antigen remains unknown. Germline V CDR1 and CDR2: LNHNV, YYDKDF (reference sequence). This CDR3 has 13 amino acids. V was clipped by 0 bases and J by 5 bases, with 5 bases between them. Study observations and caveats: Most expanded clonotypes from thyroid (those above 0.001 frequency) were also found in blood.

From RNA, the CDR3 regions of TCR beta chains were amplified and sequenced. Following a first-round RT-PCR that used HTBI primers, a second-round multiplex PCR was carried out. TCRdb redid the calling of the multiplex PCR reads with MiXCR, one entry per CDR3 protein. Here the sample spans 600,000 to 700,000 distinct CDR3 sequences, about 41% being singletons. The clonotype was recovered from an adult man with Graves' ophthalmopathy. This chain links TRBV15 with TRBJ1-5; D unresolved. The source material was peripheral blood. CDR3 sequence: CATSRDNYQPQHF. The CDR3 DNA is TGTGCCACCAGCAGAGATAACTATCAGCCCCAGCATTTT.